This is a list of T cell receptor beta chains from one sample in a study of blood T cell repertoires in COVID-19. TCRdb keeps only in-frame clones here, not all; method: immunoSEQ multiplex PCR. The sample yields 250,000 to 350,000 clones, around 84% seen once. Sequencing was performed on PBMCs or T cells enriched from blood (not recorded which). All receptors derive from a woman in her 50s who had recovered from COVID-19. Each CDR3 is given with its conserved first and last residue. The order of the fields is CDR3 protein, CDR3 DNA, D gene, clone size, J gene, V gene. The D gene is left open where the match is weak. Some rows mark clone size as missing; the rest say once, few, many or name a class of expanded clone.

CASSLTQGTEAFF,TGTGCCAGCAGCTTAACACAGGGCACTGAAGCTTTCTTT,.,.,TRBJ1-1,TRBV14
CASSLGGQRGTEAFF,TGTGCCAGCAGCTTAGGTGGACAGAGGGGCACTGAAGCTTTCTTT,.,.,TRBJ1-1,TRBV7-2
CASSHTTPGTAYYGYTF,TGTGCCAGCAGCCATACCACGCCCGGGACAGCCTACTATGGCTACACCTTC,TRBD1,.,TRBJ1-2,TRBV7-9
CASSFPQGNQPQHF,TGTGCCAGCAGCTTTCCACAGGGGAATCAGCCCCAGCATTTT,TRBD1,once,TRBJ1-5,TRBV7-2
CAWRPGLASNTGELFF,TGTGCCTGGAGACCGGGACTGGCCTCGAACACCGGGGAGCTGTTTTTT,.,few,TRBJ2-2,TRBV30
CARRRDRNYGYTF,TGTGCCAGGCGCCGGGACAGAAACTATGGCTACACCTTC,TRBD1,.,TRBJ1-2,TRBV2
CASSLTSGVPGTQYF,TGTGCCAGCAGCTTAACTAGCGGGGTCCCGGGGACCCAGTACTTC,TRBD2,once,TRBJ2-5,TRBV7-9
CASSQDRGGIGETQYF,TGCGCCAGCAGCCAAGATCGCGGAGGAATCGGGGAGACCCAGTACTTC,.,.,TRBJ2-5,TRBV4-1
CASSLSVGAGGTEAFF,TGCGCCAGCAGCTTGAGCGTCGGGGCAGGGGGCACTGAAGCTTTCTTT,TRBD1,.,TRBJ1-1,TRBV5-1
CASSSSGTTNEKLFF,TGTGCCAGCAGCTCCTCCGGGACAACTAATGAAAAACTGTTTTTT,.,.,TRBJ1-4,TRBV9
CASSLAFGQVFF,TGCGCCAGCAGCCTGGCTTTTGGGCAAGTGTTTTTT,.,.,TRBJ1-4,TRBV4-1
CASSLGSSREKLFF,TGCGCCAGCAGCTTGGGGTCTTCTCGGGAAAAACTGTTTTTT,.,.,TRBJ1-4,TRBV5-1
CASSLGRGRSNEQFF,TGTGCCAGCAGCTTGGGCAGGGGGCGGAGTAATGAGCAGTTCTTC,TRBD1,few,TRBJ2-1,TRBV5-4
CASSKRPGTGMNTEAFF,TGTGCCAGCAGTAAACGTCCCGGGACAGGAATGAACACTGAAGCTTTCTTT,TRBD1,.,TRBJ1-1,TRBV28
CASSSEPFGGEQYF,TGCGCCAGCAGCTCAGAGCCATTCGGGGGGGAGCAGTACTTC,TRBD2,few,TRBJ2-7,TRBV5-1
CAARGMGNTEAFF,TGTGCCGCCCGGGGGATGGGGAACACTGAAGCTTTCTTT,.,.,TRBJ1-1,TRBV19